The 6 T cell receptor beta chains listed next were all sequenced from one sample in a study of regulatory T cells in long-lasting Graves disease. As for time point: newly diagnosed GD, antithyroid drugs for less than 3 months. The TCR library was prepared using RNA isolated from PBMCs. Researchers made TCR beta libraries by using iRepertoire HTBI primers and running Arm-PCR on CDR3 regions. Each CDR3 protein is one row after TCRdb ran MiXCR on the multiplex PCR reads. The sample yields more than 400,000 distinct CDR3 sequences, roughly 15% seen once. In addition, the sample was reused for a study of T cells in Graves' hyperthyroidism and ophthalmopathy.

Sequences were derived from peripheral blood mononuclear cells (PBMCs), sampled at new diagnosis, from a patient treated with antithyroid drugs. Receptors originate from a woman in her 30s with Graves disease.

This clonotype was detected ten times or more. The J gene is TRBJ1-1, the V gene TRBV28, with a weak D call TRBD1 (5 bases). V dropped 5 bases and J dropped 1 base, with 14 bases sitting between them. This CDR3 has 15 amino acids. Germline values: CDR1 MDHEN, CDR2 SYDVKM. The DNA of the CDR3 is TGTGCCAGCAGTCGCTGGGGCGGGGCGAACACTGAAGCTTTCTTT. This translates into CASSRWGGANTEAFF.

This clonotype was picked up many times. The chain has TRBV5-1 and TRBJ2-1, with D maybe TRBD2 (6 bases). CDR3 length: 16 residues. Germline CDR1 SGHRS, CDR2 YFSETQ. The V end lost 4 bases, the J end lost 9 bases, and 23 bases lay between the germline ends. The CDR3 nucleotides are TGCGCCAGCAGCCGTGGAGGGGATCCTGGGGTCGGTGAGCAGTTCTTC. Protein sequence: CASSRGGDPGVGEQFF.

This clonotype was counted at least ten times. CDR3 protein: CASRPGLPNNEQFF. As DNA, the CDR3 is TGTGCCAGCAGACCGGGACTACCCAACAATGAGCAGTTCTTC. This chain connects TRBV27 to TRBJ2-1; 7 bases are a match to TRBD2. V lost 6 bases and J lost 5; bases outside the gene matches: 7. The CDR3 is 14 residues long. The germline V gene encodes CDR1 MNHEY and CDR2 SMNVEV (reference sequence).

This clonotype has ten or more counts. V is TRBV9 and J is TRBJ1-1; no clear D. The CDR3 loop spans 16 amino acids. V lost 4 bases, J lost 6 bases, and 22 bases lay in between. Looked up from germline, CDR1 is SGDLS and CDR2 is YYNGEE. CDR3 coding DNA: TGTGCCAGCAGCCTTCGCCCGGGTCCGGACGGTGCTGAAGCTTTCTTT. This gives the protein CASSLRPGPDGAEAFF. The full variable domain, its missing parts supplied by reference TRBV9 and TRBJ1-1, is DSGVTQTPKHLITATGQRVTLRCSPRSGDLSVYWYQQSLDQGLQFLIQYYNGEERAKGNILERFSAQQFPDLHSELNLSSLELGDSALYFCASSLRPGPDGAEAFFGQGTRLTVV.

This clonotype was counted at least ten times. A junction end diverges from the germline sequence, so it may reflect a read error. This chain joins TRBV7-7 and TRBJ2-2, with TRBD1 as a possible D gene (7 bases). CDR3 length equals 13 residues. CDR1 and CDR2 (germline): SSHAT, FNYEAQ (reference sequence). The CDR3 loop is CASSPQGGGELFF. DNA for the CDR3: TGTGCTAGCAGCCCCCAGGGGGGCGGGGAGCTGTTTTTT.

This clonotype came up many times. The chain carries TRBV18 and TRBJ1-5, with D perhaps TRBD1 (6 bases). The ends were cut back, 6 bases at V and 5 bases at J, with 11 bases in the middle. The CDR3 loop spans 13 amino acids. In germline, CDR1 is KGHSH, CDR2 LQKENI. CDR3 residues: CASSEQGDQPQHF. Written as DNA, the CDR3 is TGTGCCAGCTCCGAACAGGGTGATCAGCCCCAGCATTTT.